The entry that follows covers one TCR beta chain sequence. Its antigen remains unidentified. This table comes from immunoSEQ multiplex PCR, and its TCRdb copy is limited to in-frame clones, with some not included. The sample has roughly 53,000 clones, 79% seen once. Sequencing followed a ViraFEST assay step that expanded antigen-specific CD4+ T cells with viral peptide pools. Cultured cells yielded isolated CD4+ T cells after about ten days. Previously uninfected by SARS-CoV-2, the vaccine recipients also showed negative nucleocapsid antibodies. After around 2.2 million PBMC were placed in each well, they were cultured with about 10 IU/ml IL-2 and 10 ug/ml peptides. Each culture had half its medium swapped for IL-2 medium on days 3 and 7. The entry originates in a study of vaccination effects on CD4 cells after COVID-19. At the level of the study: Participants got two doses of BNT162b2 or mRNA-1273 vaccine.

There are 14 residues in the CDR3. Germline assignment: CDR1 MNHEY and CDR2 SVGAGI. V was shortened by 6 bases and J by 2 bases, with 13 bases between the two germline ends. General study points: Late after vaccination, infection- and vaccine-induced clones showed marked clonal contraction.

This sample comprised CD4+ T cells from PBMCs cultured with HCoV-OC43 spike peptides, obtained before COVID-19 vaccination. Subset denoted: HCoV-OC43 spike overlapping peptide pool stimulation. This TCR was sampled from a human donor who received a COVID-19 vaccine. V usage is TRBV6-5 and J usage is TRBJ1-2, with D perhaps matching TRBD1 (5 bases). CDR3 in DNA: TGTGCCAGCAGCAACGGGGCAGCCAACTATGGCTACACCTTC. It encodes CASSNGAANYGYTF.